This note documents a single T cell receptor beta chain sequence. The entry originates in a study of blood T cell repertoires in COVID-19. Background on the study: Acute and convalescent COVID-19 specimens originated in the United States, Italy and Spain. The cDNA or gDNA used as material had been derived from T cells, B-cell-depleted T cells, or PBMCs.

Study processing details: Amplification with reference gene primers provided the estimates of nucleated cell counts. The protocol was immunoSEQ multiplex PCR, while the TCRdb copy is restricted to in-frame clones and leaves out a portion. The V and J calls and clone size are taken from that table; D and trimming were inferred from the DNA. This table has 300,000 to 400,000 clones, 85% appearing once. Looked up from germline, CDR1 is GTSNPN and CDR2 is SVGIG (reference sequence). J was trimmed by 5 bases and V by 1 base; bases with no gene match: 15. The CDR3 extends over 17 amino acids. The chain couples TRBV30 to TRBJ2-3; 7 bases line up with TRBD2. This clonotype was obtained from a human donor in a cohort sampled during active COVID-19. The sequencing input was peripheral blood. Here the CDR3 reads CAWSGFWGGGSGDTQYF. Written as DNA, the CDR3 is TGTGCCTGGAGTGGTTTTTGGGGGGGAGGGAGCGGAGATACGCAGTATTTT.